The rows below give T cell receptor beta chains drawn from one sample of a study of shared clonotypes between healthy human individuals. The data were produced by immunoSEQ multiplex PCR, yet TCRdb's version contains in-frame clones alone and is incomplete. The sample yields about 580,000 clones, roughly 98% seen once. The source material was naive CD8+ T cells sorted from blood. Source of these receptors: a man aged 25-45 years in good health. Both conserved end residues are part of each CDR3. Each record gives: D gene, CDR3 length, V gene, J gene, clone size, CDR3 protein, CDR3 DNA. A D gene is named only where the DNA matches it firmly. Clone size is not always given. Where it is, it says once, few, many or a class for expanded clones.

d_gene: NA
len: 12
v_gene: TRBV7-7
j_gene: TRBJ1-1
abundance: NA
CDR3aa: CASSNPGTEAFF
CDR3nt: TGTGCTAGCAGCAACCCGGGGACTGAAGCTTTCTTT

d_gene: NA
len: 10
v_gene: TRBV28
j_gene: TRBJ2-1
abundance: NA
CDR3aa: CASGRYEQFF
CDR3nt: TGTGCCAGCGGCCGGTATGAGCAGTTCTTC

d_gene: TRBD2
len: 16
v_gene: TRBV7-9
j_gene: TRBJ2-1
abundance: NA
CDR3aa: CASSYHSSGNGNEQFF
CDR3nt: TGTGCCAGCAGCTACCATAGTAGCGGGAATGGGAATGAGCAGTTCTTC

d_gene: NA
len: 15
v_gene: TRBV12-5
j_gene: TRBJ1-5
abundance: NA
CDR3aa: CASASDDYSNQPQHF
CDR3nt: TGTGCTAGTGCCTCTGACGACTATAGCAATCAGCCCCAGCATTTT

d_gene: TRBD2
len: 15
v_gene: TRBV7-8
j_gene: TRBJ2-7
abundance: NA
CDR3aa: CASTMTTTSVYEQYF
CDR3nt: TGTGCCAGCACCATGACCACAACTAGCGTCTACGAGCAGTACTTC

d_gene: NA
len: 14
v_gene: TRBV5-1
j_gene: TRBJ1-1
abundance: NA
CDR3aa: CASSLKRTGTEAFF
CDR3nt: TGCGCCAGCAGCCTTAAACGGACCGGAACTGAAGCTTTCTTT

d_gene: TRBD1
len: 17
v_gene: TRBV5-6
j_gene: TRBJ2-7
abundance: NA
CDR3aa: CASSLGGTGIPAYEQYF
CDR3nt: TGTGCCAGCAGCTTGGGGGGGACAGGGATCCCAGCCTACGAGCAGTACTTC

d_gene: NA
len: 14
v_gene: TRBV7-2
j_gene: TRBJ2-7
abundance: NA
CDR3aa: CASSSWGGLYEQYF
CDR3nt: TGTGCCAGCAGCTCCTGGGGCGGGCTTTACGAGCAGTACTTC

d_gene: TRBD2
len: 16
v_gene: TRBV29-1
j_gene: TRBJ2-1
abundance: once
CDR3aa: CSVVFFFSGLRDEQFF
CDR3nt: TGCAGCGTTGTATTTTTCTTCTCGGGACTAAGGGATGAGCAGTTCTTC

d_gene: NA
len: 13
v_gene: TRBV21-1
j_gene: TRBJ2-7
abundance: NA
CDR3aa: CASSPTSTYEQYF
CDR3nt: TGTGCCAGCAGCCCGACAAGTACCTACGAGCAGTACTTC

d_gene: TRBD1
len: 15
v_gene: TRBV11-2
j_gene: TRBJ2-2
abundance: NA
CDR3aa: CASSPGQGGTGELFF
CDR3nt: TGTGCCAGCAGCCCAGGACAGGGGGGTACCGGGGAGCTGTTTTTT

d_gene: TRBD2
len: 13
v_gene: TRBV9
j_gene: TRBJ2-1
abundance: NA
CDR3aa: CASSVTSGSEQFF
CDR3nt: TGTGCCAGCAGCGTCACTAGCGGGTCCGAGCAGTTCTTC

d_gene: NA
len: 13
v_gene: TRBV9
j_gene: TRBJ2-7
abundance: NA
CDR3aa: CASSVGGGNEQYF
CDR3nt: TGTGCCAGCAGCGTGGGCGGCGGAAACGAGCAGTACTTC

d_gene: NA
len: 17
v_gene: TRBV19
j_gene: TRBJ1-1
abundance: NA
CDR3aa: CASSARLQGSQNTEAFF
CDR3nt: TGTGCCAGTAGTGCCCGACTCCAGGGAAGCCAGAACACTGAAGCTTTCTTT

d_gene: NA
len: 19
v_gene: TRBV11-2
j_gene: TRBJ1-2
abundance: NA
CDR3aa: CASSSIPSRGGGGTGGYTF
CDR3nt: TGTGCCAGCAGCTCAATCCCCTCGCGCGGGGGGGGCGGCACCGGTGGCTACACCTTC

d_gene: NA
len: 14
v_gene: TRBV7-6
j_gene: TRBJ2-7
abundance: NA
CDR3aa: CASNDPGVSYEQYF
CDR3nt: TGTGCCAGCAACGACCCCGGGGTCTCCTACGAGCAGTACTTC

d_gene: TRBD2
len: 14
v_gene: TRBV27
j_gene: TRBJ2-7
abundance: NA
CDR3aa: CASSPGLAGGFFSF
CDR3nt: TGTGCCAGCTCACCGGGACTAGCGGGAGGTTTCTTTTCCTTC

d_gene: TRBD1
len: 18
v_gene: TRBV5-1
j_gene: TRBJ2-4
abundance: NA
CDR3aa: CASGPDRGSRLAKNIQYF
CDR3nt: TGCGCCAGCGGCCCGGACAGGGGGTCTCGGCTAGCCAAAAACATTCAGTACTTC

d_gene: NA
len: 14
v_gene: TRBV5-6
j_gene: TRBJ2-5
abundance: NA
CDR3aa: CASTTRWRAETQYF
CDR3nt: TGTGCCAGCACCACCCGATGGAGGGCAGAGACCCAGTACTTC

d_gene: NA
len: 16
v_gene: TRBV28
j_gene: TRBJ2-7
abundance: once
CDR3aa: CASSGTQTPSDSEQYF
CDR3nt: TGTGCCAGCAGCGGGACCCAAACCCCCTCGGATAGCGAGCAGTACTTC

d_gene: NA
len: 15
v_gene: TRBV11-2
j_gene: TRBJ2-1
abundance: NA
CDR3aa: CASSLGGSSYNEQFF
CDR3nt: TGTGCCAGCAGCTTAGGCGGGTCCTCCTACAATGAGCAGTTCTTC

d_gene: NA
len: 13
v_gene: TRBV13
j_gene: TRBJ1-1
abundance: NA
CDR3aa: CASSLLSTTEAFF
CDR3nt: TGTGCCAGCAGCCTCCTCTCCACCACTGAAGCTTTCTTT